Presented here are 22 T cell receptor beta chains from one specimen sequenced in a study of blood T cell repertoires in COVID-19. The assay was immunoSEQ multiplex PCR, and TCRdb's table has in-frame clones only and misses some. The sample holds around 230,000 clones, roughly 85% seen once. The sample consisted of peripheral blood. Receptors originate from a man aged 25-45 years who had recovered from COVID-19.

V usage is TRBV2 and J usage is TRBJ1-5; TRBD1 matches 7 bases. Germline CDR1 is SNHLY and CDR2 is FYNNEI. The CDR3 has 15 residues. With V trimmed by 5 bases and J by 2 bases, 6 bases remained unmatched. The CDR3, as DNA: TGTGCCAGCAGTTCAGGGGGAAGGGGCAATCAGCCCCAGCATTTT. Translation gives CASSSGGRGNQPQHF.

J is TRBJ1-2 and V is TRBV5-1; 7 nucleotides align to TRBD1. Losses at the gene ends were 4 bases for V and 6 bases for J; bases not matched to a gene: 3. CDR1 is SGHRS, CDR2 YFSETQ, per germline. This CDR3 is 12 amino acids long. CDR3 in amino acids: CASSGRGHGYTF. The CDR3 DNA reads as TGCGCCAGCAGCGGTAGGGGGCATGGCTACACCTTC.

In this sample, this clone turned up a few times. The chain carries TRBV7-2 and TRBJ1-5, with a possible D match to TRBD1 (6 bases). CDR1 SGHTA and CDR2 FQGNSA come from the germline V gene. The CDR3 is 12 residues long. V was clipped by 1 base and J by 15 bases, with 13 bases between them. CDR3 loop: CASSLGGQRTHF. CDR3 coding DNA: TGTGCCAGCAGCTTAGGGGGACAACGCACGCATTTT.

The V and J genes are TRBV19 and TRBJ2-7; the match to TRBD1 covers 7 bases. The junction had 13 bases not matched to a gene; V was cut back by 10 bases and J by 1 base. CDR3 length equals 15 residues. Germline V gene lookup returns CDR1 LNHDA and CDR2 SQIVND (reference sequence). The CDR3 protein is CATKLQTGQSYEQYF. CDR3 nucleotide sequence: TGTGCCACTAAACTACAGACAGGGCAATCCTACGAGCAGTACTTC.

The rearrangement joins TRBV19 to TRBJ2-7, with D tentatively TRBD2 (5 bases). This CDR3 contains 14 residues. From germline, CDR1 is LNHDA and CDR2 SQIVND (reference sequence). V shed 5 bases and J shed 1 base, with 12 bases lying between them. This chain's CDR3 is CASSGLPWSYEQYF. In DNA form, the CDR3 reads TGTGCCAGTAGTGGACTCCCTTGGTCCTACGAGCAGTACTTC.

The chain couples TRBV2 to TRBJ2-1; 12 positions agree with TRBD2. This CDR3 has 15 amino acids. V dropped 3 bases and J dropped 7; count of bases not matched to a gene: 4. Per the germline V gene, CDR1 is SNHLY and CDR2 is FYNNEI. The CDR3 sequence is CASSESSGGANEQFF. The CDR3 DNA reads as TGTGCCAGCAGTGAGTCTAGCGGGGGGGCAAATGAGCAGTTCTTC.

The chain has TRBV19 and TRBJ1-3; D is unclear. Trimming shortened V by 3 bases and J by 0 bases, and 12 bases separated the two germline ends. This CDR3 contains 16 residues. The germline V gene has CDR1 LNHDA and CDR2 SQIVND (reference sequence). CDR3 DNA sequence: TGTGCCAGTAGTATTGGAGTCCTACTCTCTGGAAACACCATATATTTT. Amino acids: CASSIGVLLSGNTIYF.

In DNA, the CDR3 is TGTGCCAGCAGCCCCCGGGGTGTGACGGGCGGCTACACCTTC. It codes for CASSPRGVTGGYTF. The V gene is TRBV9, the J gene TRBJ1-2; D unresolved. The CDR3 is made up of 14 amino acids. Trimming took off 4 bases at V and 8 bases at J, with 18 bases between the two ends. CDR1 is SGDLS and CDR2 is YYNGEE in the germline V gene.

In this sample, this clone turned up once. The gene calls are TRBV7-2 and TRBJ2-1; 7 nucleotides line up with TRBD1. Germline-derived CDR1 and CDR2 are SGHTA and FQGNSA. The CDR3 sequence is 14 residues long. Trimming cost V 3 bases and J 4 bases; bases outside gene matches: 3. The CDR3 DNA is TGTGCCAGCAGCTTGGGGACAGTATACAATGAGCAGTTCTTC. Its translation: CASSLGTVYNEQFF. Using reference TRBV7-2 and TRBJ2-1 for the parts outside the CDR3, the full variable domain is GAGVSQSPSNKVTEKGKDVELRCDPISGHTALYWYRQSLGQGLEFLIYFQGNSAPDKSGLPSDRFSAERTGGSVSTLTIQRTQQEDSAVYLCASSLGTVYNEQFFGPGTRLTVL.

The rearrangement uses TRBV7-2 and TRBJ1-6, with 9 bases aligning to TRBD1. V dropped 5 bases and J dropped 11; count of bases not matched to a gene: 7. In germline, CDR1 is SGHTA, CDR2 FQGNSA. The CDR3 is made up of 14 amino acids. CDR3 protein: CASSPWGQGAPLHF. CDR3 in DNA: TGTGCCAGCAGCCCCTGGGGACAGGGAGCACCCCTCCACTTT.

This chain joins TRBV7-9 and TRBJ2-3; D remains ambiguous. V shed 5 bases and J shed 0 bases, with 12 bases lying between them. The CDR3 is 15 amino acids. Germline V gene lookup returns CDR1 SEHNR and CDR2 FQNEAQ (reference sequence). The CDR3: CASSASNPSTDTQYF. Written as DNA, the CDR3 is TGTGCCAGCAGCGCCTCTAACCCTAGCACAGATACGCAGTATTTT. The full variable domain, its missing parts supplied by reference TRBV7-9 and TRBJ2-3, is DTGVSQNPRHKITKRGQNVTFRCDPISEHNRLYWYRQTLGQGPEFLTYFQNEAQLEKSRLLSDRFSAERPKGSFSTLEIQRTEQGDSAMYLCASSASNPSTDTQYFGPGTRLTVL.

The V call is TRBV5-1, the J call TRBJ2-7, with D perhaps TRBD2 (6 bases). V was shortened by 4 bases and J by 4 bases, with 9 bases between the two germline ends. Germline CDR1 is SGHRS and CDR2 is YFSETQ. CDR3 size: 12 residues. The CDR3 DNA reads TGCGCCAGCAGCAGGGAGGCATACGAGCAGTACTTC. It specifies CASSREAYEQYF.

This chain joins TRBV6-2 or TRBV6-3 and TRBJ2-2, with TRBD2 matching 8 bases. From germline, CDR1 is MNHEY and CDR2 SVGEGT. The CDR3 is 16 residues long. V dropped 3 bases and J dropped 3; count of bases not matched to a gene: 6. In DNA, the CDR3 is TGTGCCAGCAGTTATCCAACTAGCGGATACACCGGGGAGCTGTTTTTT. Translation: CASSYPTSGYTGELFF.

The chain is built from TRBV6-2 or TRBV6-3 and TRBJ1-2, with 10 bases fitting TRBD1. J gave up 6 bases and V 2 bases, and 6 bases lay outside the gene matches. CDR1 and CDR2 (germline): MNHEY, SVGEGT. The CDR3 has 15 residues. The CDR3 sequence: CASSYPRQGADGYTF. The CDR3 DNA sequence: TGTGCCAGCAGTTACCCGCGACAGGGGGCGGATGGCTACACCTTC.

The chain uses TRBV7-9 and TRBJ1-4; D is undetermined. The CDR3 extends over 13 amino acids. Trimming removed 5 bases at V and 7 bases at J, with 11 bases between. CDR1 and CDR2 (germline): SEHNR, FQNEAQ (reference sequence). CDR3 sequence: CASSREGSEKLFF. The CDR3 region has the DNA TGTGCCAGCAGCCGGGAAGGAAGTGAAAAACTGTTTTTT. Together with reference TRBV7-9 and TRBJ1-4, the CDR3 gives the full variable domain: DTGVSQNPRHKITKRGQNVTFRCDPISEHNRLYWYRQTLGQGPEFLTYFQNEAQLEKSRLLSDRFSAERPKGSFSTLEIQRTEQGDSAMYLCASSREGSEKLFFGSGTQLSVL.

The chain couples TRBV27 to TRBJ2-1; no reliable D call. Germline CDR1 MNHEY, CDR2 SMNVEV (reference sequence). The CDR3 runs to 11 residues. V lost 3 bases and J lost 6, with 3 bases in between. The DNA for the CDR3 is TGTGCCAGCAGTTTGAGCAATGAGCAGTTCTTC. The encoded protein is CASSLSNEQFF.

The chain joins TRBV7-8 to TRBJ2-3, with no clear D. This CDR3 region has 15 residues. The V end was cut by 5 bases, the J end by 1 base, with 13 bases between. Per germline, CDR1 SGHVS and CDR2 FQNEAQ. Here the CDR3 reads CASSATSAGTDTQYF. CDR3 in DNA: TGTGCCAGCAGCGCCACCTCGGCGGGCACAGATACGCAGTATTTT.

The CDR3 loop is CASSLTQGSSDTQYF. CDR3 bases: TGCGCCAGCAGCTTGACGCAGGGGTCATCAGATACGCAGTATTTT. The chain has TRBV5-1 and TRBJ2-3; tentative D call: TRBD1 (6 bases). This CDR3 has 15 residues. Germline loops: CDR1 SGHRS, CDR2 YFSETQ. V was trimmed by 1 base and J by 4 bases, leaving 13 bases between them.

The chain joins TRBV11-3 to TRBJ2-3; TRBD2 agrees at 8 bases. Germline CDR1 and CDR2: SGHNT and YENEEA. The V gene end was trimmed by 4 bases and the J gene end by 8 bases; junction bases not matched to a gene: 5. The CDR3 covers 13 residues. This chain's CDR3 is CASSSSGTSTQYF. Here the CDR3 DNA reads TGTGCCAGCAGCTCCTCCGGGACTAGTACGCAGTATTTT.

The rearrangement links TRBV7-2 to TRBJ1-2; D may be TRBD1 (5 bases). This CDR3 has 14 residues. The germline V gene has CDR1 SGHTA and CDR2 FQGNSA. V was clipped by 5 bases and J by 9 bases, with 19 bases between them. CDR3 residues: CASSTPTESPSYTF. The CDR3 DNA follows: TGTGCCAGCAGCACCCCGACAGAGTCCCCGAGCTACACCTTC.

This clone was recorded a few times. The chain recombines TRBV10-3 with TRBJ2-2, with 7 nucleotides matching TRBD1. This CDR3 contains 14 residues. The V gene's germline CDR1 is ENHRY and CDR2 SYGVKD. The J segment lost 5 bases and the V segment lost 8 bases, leaving 8 bases of the junction unmatched. The chain's CDR3 is CAIGRQGPTGELFF. The CDR3 DNA is TGTGCCATCGGGCGACAGGGACCGACCGGGGAGCTGTTTTTT.

This chain joins TRBV7-9 and TRBJ1-4; no clear D. Germline assignment: CDR1 SEHNR and CDR2 FQNEAQ (reference sequence). This CDR3 region has 14 residues. V lost 7 bases and J lost 7, with 16 bases in between. The CDR3 DNA reads TGTGCCAGCACCTTCCCCGGGGAGGGTGAAAAACTGTTTTTT. Encoded protein: CASTFPGEGEKLFF.